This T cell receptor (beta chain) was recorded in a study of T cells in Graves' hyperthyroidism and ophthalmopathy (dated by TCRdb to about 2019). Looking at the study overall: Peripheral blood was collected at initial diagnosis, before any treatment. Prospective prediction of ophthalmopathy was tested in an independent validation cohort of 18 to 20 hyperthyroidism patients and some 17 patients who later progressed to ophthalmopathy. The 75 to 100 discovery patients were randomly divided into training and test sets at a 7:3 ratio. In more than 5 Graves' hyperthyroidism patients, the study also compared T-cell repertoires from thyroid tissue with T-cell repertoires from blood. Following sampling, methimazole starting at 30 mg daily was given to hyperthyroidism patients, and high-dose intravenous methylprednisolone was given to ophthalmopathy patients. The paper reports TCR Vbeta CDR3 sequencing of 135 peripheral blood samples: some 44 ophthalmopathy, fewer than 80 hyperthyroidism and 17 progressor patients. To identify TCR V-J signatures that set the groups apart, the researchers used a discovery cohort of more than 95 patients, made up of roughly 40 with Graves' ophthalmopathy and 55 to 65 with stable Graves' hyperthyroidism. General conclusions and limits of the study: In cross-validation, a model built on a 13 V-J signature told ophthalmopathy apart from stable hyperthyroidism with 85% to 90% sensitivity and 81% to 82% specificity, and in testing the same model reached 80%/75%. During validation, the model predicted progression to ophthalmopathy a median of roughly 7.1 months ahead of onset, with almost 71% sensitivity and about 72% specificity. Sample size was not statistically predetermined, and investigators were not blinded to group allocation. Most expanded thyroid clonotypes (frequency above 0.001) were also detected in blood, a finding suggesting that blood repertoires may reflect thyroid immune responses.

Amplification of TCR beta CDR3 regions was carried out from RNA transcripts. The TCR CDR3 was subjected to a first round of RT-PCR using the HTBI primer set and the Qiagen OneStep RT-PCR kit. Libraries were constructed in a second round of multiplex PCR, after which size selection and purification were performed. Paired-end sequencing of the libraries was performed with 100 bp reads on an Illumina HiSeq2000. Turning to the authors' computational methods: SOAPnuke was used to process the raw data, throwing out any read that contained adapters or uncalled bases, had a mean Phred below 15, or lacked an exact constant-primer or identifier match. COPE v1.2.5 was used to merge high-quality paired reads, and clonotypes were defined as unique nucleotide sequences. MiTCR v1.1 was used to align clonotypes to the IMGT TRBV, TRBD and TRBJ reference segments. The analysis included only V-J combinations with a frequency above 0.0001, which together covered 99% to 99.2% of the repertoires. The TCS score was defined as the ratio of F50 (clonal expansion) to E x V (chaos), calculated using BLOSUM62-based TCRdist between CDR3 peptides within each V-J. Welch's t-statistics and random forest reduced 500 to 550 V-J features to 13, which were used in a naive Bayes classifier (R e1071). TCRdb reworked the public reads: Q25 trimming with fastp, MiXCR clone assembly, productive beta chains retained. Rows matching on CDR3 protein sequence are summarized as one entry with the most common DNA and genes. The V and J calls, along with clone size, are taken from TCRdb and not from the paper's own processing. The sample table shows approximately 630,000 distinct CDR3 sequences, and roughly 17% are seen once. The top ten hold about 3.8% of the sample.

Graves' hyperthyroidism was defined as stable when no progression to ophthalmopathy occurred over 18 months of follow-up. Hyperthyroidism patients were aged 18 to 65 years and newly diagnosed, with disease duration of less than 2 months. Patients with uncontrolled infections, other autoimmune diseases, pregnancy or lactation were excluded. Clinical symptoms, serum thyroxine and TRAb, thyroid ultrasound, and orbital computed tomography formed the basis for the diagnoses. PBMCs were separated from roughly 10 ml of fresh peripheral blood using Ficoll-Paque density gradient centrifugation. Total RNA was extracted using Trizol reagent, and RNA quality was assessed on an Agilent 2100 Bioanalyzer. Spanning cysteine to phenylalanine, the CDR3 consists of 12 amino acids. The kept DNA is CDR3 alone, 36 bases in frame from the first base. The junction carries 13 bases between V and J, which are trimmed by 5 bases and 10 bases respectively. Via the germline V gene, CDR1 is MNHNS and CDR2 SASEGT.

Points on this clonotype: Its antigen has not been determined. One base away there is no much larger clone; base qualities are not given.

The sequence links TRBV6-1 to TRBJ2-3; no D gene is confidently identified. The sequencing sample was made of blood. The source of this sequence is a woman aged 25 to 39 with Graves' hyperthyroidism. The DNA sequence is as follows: TGTGCCAGCAGTCCCAATGGGGTGTCGCAGTATTTT. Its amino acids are CASSPNGVSQYF.